This passage covers 16 T cell receptor beta chains from one sample sequenced in a study of PD-L1 blockade in urothelial cancer. The time point here: pretreatment peripheral blood. Profiling relied on immunoSEQ multiplex PCR, and the TCRdb table lists in-frame clones only, not all of them. The sample lists over 100,000 clones; approximately 84% were seen once. The source was PBMCs, collected around atezolizumab (anti-PD-L1) treatment. These receptors all stem from a man aged 50-60 years with urothelial cancer.

This clone was seen only a few times. This chain joins TRBV13 and TRBJ2-1, with 11 bases matching TRBD2. The V and J ends lost 5 bases and 2 bases, in that order; junction bases with no gene match: 8. Germline V gives CDR1 PRHDT, CDR2 FYEKMQ (reference sequence). The CDR3 has 17 residues. The CDR3 DNA reads as TGTGCCAGCAGCGTTTCGACTAGCGGGAAAACCTACAATGAGCAGTTCTTC. Protein product: CASSVSTSGKTYNEQFF.

The chain combines TRBV2 with TRBJ1-5, with 7 nucleotides matching TRBD1. The CDR3 loop spans 16 amino acids. Germline values: CDR1 SNHLY, CDR2 FYNNEI. With 4 bases clipped from V and 6 bases from J, the junction kept 12 bases outside the gene matches. CDR3 amino acids: CASSGGQPGRSQPQHF. Written as DNA, the CDR3 is TGTGCCAGCAGTGGGGGACAGCCAGGTCGGTCTCAGCCCCAGCATTTT.

The chain uses TRBV5-4 and TRBJ2-7; TRBD1 might be the D (6 bases). Germline loops: CDR1 SGHNT, CDR2 YYREEE (reference sequence). Trimming stripped 3 bases from V and 3 bases from J, with 19 bases between. The CDR3 is made up of 16 amino acids. The CDR3 protein is CASSSQQGSMGYEQYF. Written as DNA, the CDR3 is TGTGCCAGCAGCTCCCAACAGGGAAGTATGGGCTACGAGCAGTACTTC.

The chain links TRBV5-1 to TRBJ1-1; 10 nucleotides match TRBD1. Germline lookup yields CDR1 SGHRS and CDR2 YFSETQ. V shed 6 bases and J 3 bases; nucleotides not matched to a gene: 2. The CDR3 is 13 residues long. CDR3 protein: CASTGQGDTEAFF. The CDR3 DNA sequence: TGCGCCAGCACAGGACAGGGGGACACTGAAGCTTTCTTT. The complete variable domain, with remaining parts taken from reference TRBV5-1 and TRBJ1-1, reads KAGVTQTPRYLIKTRGQQVTLSCSPISGHRSVSWYQQTPGQGLQFLFEYFSETQRNKGNFPGRFSGRQFSNSRSEMNVSTLELGDSALYLCASTGQGDTEAFFGQGTRLTVV.

The chain links TRBV5-1 to TRBJ2-1, with 7 bases fitting TRBD2. The germline gives CDR1 SGHRS, CDR2 YFSETQ. V gave up 3 bases and J gave up 9 bases; unmatched junction bases: 9. This CDR3 region has 14 residues. The CDR3 DNA follows: TGCGCCAGCAGCTCGCAGACTAGCCGCGGTGAGCAGTTCTTC. Translating gives CASSSQTSRGEQFF.

The V call is TRBV6-5, the J call TRBJ2-1; 10 positions match TRBD2. The CDR3 has 16 residues. Germline-derived CDR1 and CDR2 are MNHEY and SVGAGI. V was clipped by 0 bases and J by 8 bases; unmatched bases: 7. The CDR3 coding sequence is TGTGCCAGCAGTTACTCGAGAGCGGGAGGGCCCCATGAGCAGTTCTTC. It encodes CASSYSRAGGPHEQFF.

The chain is built from TRBV5-1 and TRBJ2-3, with D perhaps TRBD1 (6 bases). Germline CDR1 reads SGHRS; CDR2 reads YFSETQ. V lost 3 bases and J lost 4, with 18 bases in between. The CDR3 extends over 16 amino acids. This CDR3 is CASSSGDQRGSDTQYF. The CDR3 DNA is TGCGCCAGCAGCTCAGGGGATCAAAGAGGATCAGATACGCAGTATTTT.

The CDR3 nucleotides are TGTGCCAGCAGCCGAGATAGCGGGTACATCGAGACCCAGTACTTC. This codes for CASSRDSGYIETQYF. The V and J genes are TRBV4-2 and TRBJ2-5; 7 bases match TRBD2. Germline assignment: CDR1 LGHNA and CDR2 YNFKEQ. The CDR3 has 15 residues. J was trimmed by 5 bases and V by 4 bases; bases with no gene match: 10.

V usage is TRBV11-3 and J usage is TRBJ2-3; perhaps TRBD1 as D (7 bases). Germline CDR1 reads SGHNT; CDR2 reads YENEEA. The V end lost 5 bases, the J end lost 6 bases, and 15 bases lay between the germline ends. CDR3 length equals 14 residues. The CDR3 here is CASSPTAGGDTQYF. DNA of the CDR3: TGTGCCAGCAGCCCCACGGCAGGGGGGGATACGCAGTATTTT.

This clone was counted only a few times. The V gene is TRBV11-2, the J gene TRBJ2-7; 7 bases match TRBD1. The CDR3 is 17 residues long. CDR1 is SGHAT, CDR2 FQNNGV, per germline. With 1 base clipped from V and 0 bases from J, the junction kept 9 bases outside the gene matches. CDR3 protein: CASSLGTGGSSSYEQYF. CDR3 coding DNA: TGTGCCAGCAGCTTAGGGACAGGCGGTTCAAGCTCCTACGAGCAGTACTTC.

The chain carries TRBV4-2 and TRBJ2-1, with D uncertain. Germline CDR1 is LGHNA and CDR2 is YNFKEQ. V was clipped by 0 bases and J by 8 bases, with 14 bases between them. This CDR3 comprises 15 residues. The CDR3 nucleotides read TGTGCCAGCAGCCAAGATTGGGCGCGTCACTATGAGCAGTTCTTC. Protein: CASSQDWARHYEQFF.

The V gene is TRBV19, the J gene TRBJ2-1, with D tentatively TRBD2 (6 bases). V was pared by 0 bases and J by 0 bases, with 15 bases between. The length of the CDR3 is 18 residues. CDR1 is LNHDA and CDR2 is SQIVND in the germline V gene (reference sequence). The CDR3 protein is CASSIDRMAGLSYNEQFF. CDR3 coding DNA: TGTGCCAGTAGTATAGATCGTATGGCGGGGCTCTCCTACAATGAGCAGTTCTTC.

This chain connects TRBV5-6 to TRBJ2-1; 10 bases line up with TRBD2. This CDR3 has 15 amino acids. Germline V gene sequence: CDR1 SGHDT, CDR2 YYEEEE. Germline trimming cut 2 bases from V and 7 bases from J; bases unmatched to any gene: 6. This chain's CDR3 is CASSLRTSGRNEQFF. The CDR3 DNA is TGTGCCAGCAGCTTAAGGACTAGCGGAAGGAATGAGCAGTTCTTC.

The gene calls are TRBV7-3 and TRBJ1-1, with D uncertain. Germline V gene data show CDR1 as SGHTA and CDR2 as FQGTGA. V was shortened by 5 bases and J by 8 bases, with 24 bases between the two germline ends. The CDR3 runs 16 residues. CDR3 coding DNA: TGTGCCAGCAGCCCCAAGTCGCCGGGAAATAGAATAGAAGCTTTCTTT. This sequence encodes CASSPKSPGNRIEAFF.

Only a few counts were recorded for this clone. V and J are TRBV5-4 and TRBJ2-3; D is uncertain. The CDR3 is 16 residues long. Trimming cost V 7 bases and J 0 bases, with 18 bases left between them. Looked up from germline, CDR1 is SGHNT and CDR2 is YYREEE (reference sequence). The CDR3 loop reads CASSTSLFGSTDTQYF. The CDR3 DNA is TGTGCCAGCTCTACCAGCTTATTCGGGAGCACAGATACGCAGTATTTT.

In nucleotides, the CDR3 is TGTGCCAGCAGCTTCAGGGGAACCACAGATACGCAGTATTTT. This gives the protein CASSFRGTTDTQYF. The chain recombines TRBV11-2 with TRBJ2-3, with D perhaps TRBD1 (6 bases). The germline V gene encodes CDR1 SGHAT and CDR2 FQNNGV. V was clipped by 3 bases and J by 2 bases, with 9 bases between them. CDR3 length: 14 residues.